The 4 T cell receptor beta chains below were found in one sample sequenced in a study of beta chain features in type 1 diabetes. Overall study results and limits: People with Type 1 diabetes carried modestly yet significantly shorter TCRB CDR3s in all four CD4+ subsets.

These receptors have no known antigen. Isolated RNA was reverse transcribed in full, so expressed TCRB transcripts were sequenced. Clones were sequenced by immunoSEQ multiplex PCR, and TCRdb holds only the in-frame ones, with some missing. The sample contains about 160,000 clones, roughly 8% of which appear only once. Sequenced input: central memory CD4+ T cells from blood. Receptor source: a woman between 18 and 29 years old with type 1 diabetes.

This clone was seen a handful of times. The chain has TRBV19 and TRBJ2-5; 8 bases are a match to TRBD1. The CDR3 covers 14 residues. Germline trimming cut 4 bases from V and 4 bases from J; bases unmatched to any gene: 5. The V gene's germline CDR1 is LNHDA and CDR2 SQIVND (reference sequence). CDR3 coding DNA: TGTGCCAGTAGTACCTCAGGGGGCCGAGAGACCCAGTACTTC. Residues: CASSTSGGRETQYF.

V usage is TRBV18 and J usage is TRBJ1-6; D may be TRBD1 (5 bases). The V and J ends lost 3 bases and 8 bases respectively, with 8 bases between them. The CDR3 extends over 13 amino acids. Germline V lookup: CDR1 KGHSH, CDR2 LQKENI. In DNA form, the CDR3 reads TGTGCCAGCTCACCCGGACAAGATTCACCCCTCCACTTT. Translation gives CASSPGQDSPLHF.

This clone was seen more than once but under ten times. The CDR3 loop reads CASSLGYTGGNEQFF. CDR3 DNA: TGTGCCAGCAGCTTAGGGTACACAGGGGGCAATGAGCAGTTCTTC. The V and J genes are TRBV5-4 and TRBJ2-1, with 8 nucleotides matching TRBD1. This CDR3 has 15 residues. Unmatched junction bases numbered 7, after V lost 2 bases and J lost 6 bases. Per the germline V gene, CDR1 is SGHNT and CDR2 is YYREEE (reference sequence).

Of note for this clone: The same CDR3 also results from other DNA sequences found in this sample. CDR3: CASSLGTGSLETQYF. The CDR3 region has the DNA TGTGCCAGCAGCTTAGGTACAGGGAGCTTAGAGACCCAGTACTTC. The chain is built from TRBV7-2 and TRBJ2-5; a possible D gene is TRBD1 (6 bases). The CDR3 spans 15 residues. The germline V gene encodes CDR1 SGHTA and CDR2 FQGNSA. V was shortened by 1 base and J by 4 bases, with 13 bases between the two germline ends.